The 10 T cell receptor beta chains below were found in one sample sequenced in a study of shared clonotypes between healthy human individuals (TCRdb year 2020). The library came from the immunoSEQ multiplex PCR assay. TCRdb limited this immuneACCESS table to in-frame rearrangements with V and J called. A share of clones is missing; checked studies link under half to unresolved V genes, and the rest is unexplained. This sample gives roughly 1.4 million clones in total; 98% of them show up just once. Over 0.3% of the sample comes from the top ten. The sequenced material came from naive CD4+ T cells sorted from blood. Interpreted using the paper, the cell subset or site label stands for: CD45RA+ positively selected. These receptor sequences come from a man aged 30 to 39 in good health.

The rearrangement links TRBV9 to TRBJ2-5, with 9 bases aligning to TRBD1. CDR1 is SGDLS, CDR2 YYNGEE, per germline. V lost 3 bases to trimming and J lost 5 bases; unmatched junction nucleotides: 5. CDR3 length equals 14 residues. The CDR3 DNA is TGTGCCAGCAGCGCCCGGACAGGGGACGAGACCCAGTACTTC. Protein: CASSARTGDETQYF.

This chain uses TRBV7-9 with TRBJ2-4; perhaps TRBD2 as D (6 bases). The CDR3 has 16 residues. V lost 2 bases, J lost 1 base, and 12 bases lay in between. CDR1 and CDR2 (germline): SEHNR, FQNEAQ (reference sequence). The CDR3 protein is CASSLQIRGAKNIQYF. The CDR3, as DNA: TGTGCCAGCAGCTTACAGATTCGGGGGGCCAAAAACATTCAGTACTTC.

V usage is TRBV15 and J usage is TRBJ1-3; D is unclear. V was trimmed by 7 bases and J by 3 bases, leaving 19 bases between them. The germline CDR1 and CDR2 sequences are LNHNV and YYDKDF (reference sequence). The CDR3 is made up of 16 amino acids. The CDR3 DNA is TGTGCCACCACTTTCCGAAGGGTTCGTCTTGGAAACACCATATATTTT. As protein: CATTFRRVRLGNTIYF.

The V gene is TRBV19, the J gene TRBJ2-7, with a tentative D call TRBD2 (6 bases). CDR1 and CDR2 from the germline V gene are LNHDA and SQIVND (reference sequence). V was cut by 8 bases and J by 0 bases, with 11 bases left in between. The CDR3 extends over 13 amino acids. CDR3 region: CASGYGGSYEQYF. CDR3 DNA sequence: TGTGCCAGTGGATACGGGGGCTCCTACGAGCAGTACTTC.

This CDR3 is CASSVDPGANVLTF. The CDR3 region has the DNA TGTGCCAGCAGCGTAGACCCTGGGGCCAACGTCCTGACTTTC. This rearrangement joins TRBV9 to TRBJ2-6; D is undetermined. The V end lost 0 bases, the J end lost 2 bases, and 3 bases lay between the germline ends. This CDR3 has 14 residues. CDR1 SGDLS and CDR2 YYNGEE come from the germline V gene.

The chain has TRBV11-2 and TRBJ2-5; no firm D call. Trimming stripped 6 bases from V and 5 bases from J, with 10 bases between. The CDR3 is 12 residues long. Germline V gene lookup returns CDR1 SGHAT and CDR2 FQNNGV. This chain's CDR3 is CASSRPQETQYF. The CDR3 nucleotides read TGTGCCAGCAGTCGTCCACAGGAGACCCAGTACTTC.

This clone has a handful of counts. The chain combines TRBV9 with TRBJ2-7; D gene uncertain. From germline, CDR1 is SGDLS and CDR2 YYNGEE. This CDR3 is built from 12 residues. Trimming removed 4 bases at V and 5 bases at J, with 10 bases between. CDR3 residues: CASSNRPHEQYF. As DNA, the CDR3 is TGTGCCAGCAGCAACCGCCCCCACGAGCAGTACTTC.

The chain couples TRBV25-1 to TRBJ2-1, with a weak D call TRBD2 (6 bases). Germline loops: CDR1 MGHDK, CDR2 SYGVNS. V was shortened by 3 bases and J by 6 bases, with 18 bases between the two germline ends. The CDR3 is 16 residues long. The CDR3 here is CASSDSGGAGSNEQFF. CDR3 coding DNA: TGTGCCAGCAGTGATTCCGGCGGGGCGGGTTCCAATGAGCAGTTCTTC. Combining the CDR3 with reference TRBV25-1 and TRBJ2-1 gives the whole variable domain EADIYQTPRYLVIGTGKKITLECSQTMGHDKMYWYQQDPGMELHLIHYSYGVNSTEKGDLSSESTVSRIRTEHFPLTLESARPSHTSQYLCASSDSGGAGSNEQFFGPGTRLTVL.

The sample holds one count of this clone. The genes are TRBV7-8 and TRBJ1-5; D remains unclear. Germline loops: CDR1 SGHVS, CDR2 FQNEAQ. Trimming shortened V by 1 base and J by 4 bases, and 8 bases separated the two germline ends. The CDR3 covers 14 residues. The DNA of the CDR3 is TGTGCCAGCAGCTTAGAAGCTAGTAATCAGCCCCAGCATTTT. Translating it yields CASSLEASNQPQHF. The full variable domain, rest sourced from reference TRBV7-8 and TRBJ1-5, is GAGVSQSPRYKVAKRGQDVALRCDPISGHVSLFWYQQALGQGPEFLTYFQNEAQLDKSGLPSDRFFAERPEGSVSTLKIQRTQQEDSAVYLCASSLEASNQPQHFGDGTRLSIL.

CDR3 amino acids: CAWSVPDRTFIPYGYTF. CDR3 DNA sequence: TGTGCCTGGAGTGTACCCGACAGGACTTTTATCCCTTATGGCTACACCTTC. The chain carries TRBV30 and TRBJ1-2, with a tentative D call TRBD1 (6 bases). Germline V gives CDR1 GTSNPN, CDR2 SVGIG (reference sequence). The CDR3 covers 17 residues. V was pared by 0 bases and J by 5 bases, with 22 bases between.